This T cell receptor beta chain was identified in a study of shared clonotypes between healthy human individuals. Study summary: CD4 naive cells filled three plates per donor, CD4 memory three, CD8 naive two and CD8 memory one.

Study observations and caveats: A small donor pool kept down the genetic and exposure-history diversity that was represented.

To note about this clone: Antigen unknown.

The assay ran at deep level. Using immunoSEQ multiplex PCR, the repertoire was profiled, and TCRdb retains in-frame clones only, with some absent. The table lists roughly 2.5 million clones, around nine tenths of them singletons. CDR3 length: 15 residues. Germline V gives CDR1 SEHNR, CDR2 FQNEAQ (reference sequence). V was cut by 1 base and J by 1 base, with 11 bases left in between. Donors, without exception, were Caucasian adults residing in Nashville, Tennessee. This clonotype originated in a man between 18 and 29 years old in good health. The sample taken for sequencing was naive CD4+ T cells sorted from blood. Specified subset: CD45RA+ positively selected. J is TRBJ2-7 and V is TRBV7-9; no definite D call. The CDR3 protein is CASSLVVGISYEQYF. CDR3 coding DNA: TGTGCCAGCAGCTTAGTAGTTGGGATTTCCTACGAGCAGTACTTC.